Below, 28 T cell receptor beta chains from the same sample are listed, as sequenced in a study of blood T cell repertoires in COVID-19. Sequencing was performed with immunoSEQ multiplex PCR; in TCRdb, only in-frame clones are kept and a portion is missing. This table holds a few hundred thousand clones, over 65% found once. Sequenced input: peripheral blood. These receptors were obtained from a human donor with acute or convalescent COVID-19. The donor label of this sample is uncertain.

The chain joins TRBV2 to TRBJ2-7; D is unclear. The CDR3 sequence is 12 residues long. The V end was cut by 3 bases, the J end by 0 bases, with 3 bases between. Germline CDR1 is SNHLY and CDR2 is FYNNEI. In nucleotides, the CDR3 is TGTGCCAGCAGTGATTACTCCTACGAGCAGTACTTC. Amino acid sequence: CASSDYSYEQYF.

This chain uses TRBV19 with TRBJ2-3, with 7 positions matching TRBD1. CDR1 is LNHDA, CDR2 SQIVND, per germline (reference sequence). With V trimmed by 5 bases and J by 0 bases, 5 bases remained unmatched. The length of the CDR3 is 15 residues. The CDR3 region is CASSLGGISTDTQYF. CDR3 DNA: TGTGCCAGTAGTTTAGGGGGCATTAGCACAGATACGCAGTATTTT.

A few counts support this clone. This chain links TRBV6-9 with TRBJ2-1; 7 bases agree with TRBD2. The CDR3 extends over 15 amino acids. The germline CDR1 and CDR2 sequences are MNHGY and SVAAGI. V shed 2 bases, J shed 9 bases, and the junction held 10 bases outside the gene matches. The CDR3 loop reads CASSYGTGLGSEQFF. The CDR3 nucleotides are TGTGCCAGCAGTTATGGGACTGGACTAGGATCTGAGCAGTTCTTC.

The chain has TRBV27 and TRBJ2-7; the match to TRBD1 covers 7 bases. The V gene's germline CDR1 is MNHEY and CDR2 SMNVEV (reference sequence). The CDR3 length is 14 residues. V trimming: 1 base; J trimming: 2 bases; junction bases outside the gene matches: 2. CDR3 in amino acids: CASSLFGTAYEQYF. The CDR3 nucleotides read TGTGCCAGCAGTTTATTCGGGACAGCCTACGAGCAGTACTTC.

The gene calls are TRBV30 and TRBJ2-2; 8 bases are a match to TRBD1. CDR3 size: 14 residues. Germline V lookup: CDR1 GTSNPN, CDR2 SVGIG (reference sequence). The trim removed 3 bases at V and 4 bases at J, leaving 4 bases unmatched. CDR3 in DNA: TGTGCCTGGAGGACCACAGGGGGCACCGGGGAGCTGTTTTTT. Encoded protein: CAWRTTGGTGELFF.

This rearrangement joins TRBV5-6 to TRBJ2-3; 8 nucleotides align to TRBD2. Trimming at V came to 0 bases and at J to 5 bases, leaving 5 bases not matched to a gene. The CDR3 loop spans 15 amino acids. Germline CDR1 SGHDT, CDR2 YYEEEE. The chain's CDR3 is CASSLGAGEGDTQYF. The CDR3 coding sequence is TGTGCCAGCAGCTTGGGAGCGGGAGAGGGAGATACGCAGTATTTT.

The genes are TRBV28 and TRBJ1-2; 11 bases agree with TRBD1. Germline V gene data show CDR1 as MDHEN and CDR2 as SYDVKM. V shed 5 bases, J shed 5 bases, and the junction held 7 bases outside the gene matches. This CDR3 has 15 residues. CDR3 protein: CASSPAGTGGYGYTF. DNA of the CDR3: TGTGCCAGCAGTCCCGCCGGGACAGGGGGATATGGCTACACCTTC.

J is TRBJ2-3 and V is TRBV7-8; perhaps TRBD2 as D (6 bases). V was shortened by 3 bases and J by 0 bases, with 7 bases between the two germline ends. Germline V gene data show CDR1 as SGHVS and CDR2 as FQNEAQ. The CDR3 sequence is 14 residues long. DNA of the CDR3: TGTGCCAGCAGCTTTAGCGGAAGCACAGATACGCAGTATTTT. Amino acids: CASSFSGSTDTQYF.

Concerning this clone itself: Different DNA sequences within this sample yield the same CDR3. The J gene is TRBJ1-5, the V gene TRBV18; 9 nucleotides match TRBD1. Germline-derived CDR1 and CDR2 are KGHSH and LQKENI. This CDR3 has 15 residues. After removal of 6 bases from V and 6 bases from J, the junction contained 9 bases not matched to a gene. The CDR3 protein is CASSLTGGAGQPQHF. For the CDR3, the DNA is TGTGCCAGCTCGTTAACAGGGGGCGCGGGTCAGCCCCAGCATTTT.

The chain recombines TRBV27 with TRBJ1-1; tentative D call: TRBD1 (5 bases). Germline-derived CDR1 and CDR2 are MNHEY and SMNVEV (reference sequence). CDR3 length equals 13 residues. Deletions cut 10 bases from V and 1 base from J, with 13 bases between. DNA of the CDR3: TGTGCCACCTGGACACATCAGAACACTGAAGCTTTCTTT. It is translated as CATWTHQNTEAFF.

This clone came up a few times. This chain links TRBV18 with TRBJ1-1; 7 bases are a match to TRBD1. Germline assignment: CDR1 KGHSH and CDR2 LQKENI. The CDR3 totals 16 residues. With 1 base clipped from V and 1 base from J, the junction kept 6 bases outside the gene matches. The CDR3 DNA reads TGTGCCAGCTCACCACAGACAGGGAGAACGAACACTGAAGCTTTCTTT. As protein: CASSPQTGRTNTEAFF.

This clone has a single count. This chain links TRBV27 with TRBJ1-1; TRBD1 matches at 8 bases. The CDR3 spans 15 residues. Germline CDR1 is MNHEY and CDR2 is SMNVEV (reference sequence). Trimming cost V 10 bases and J 1 base; bases outside gene matches: 11. The CDR3 DNA reads as TGTGCCACCACACTCAGGGGGCTTGGGAACACTGAAGCTTTCTTT. This translates into CATTLRGLGNTEAFF.

This chain's CDR3 is CASGSRRRGEKLFF. The CDR3 coding sequence is TGTGCCAGCGGCAGCCGACGACGGGGGGAAAAACTGTTTTTT. The chain links TRBV5-6 to TRBJ1-4, with TRBD1 as a possible D gene (5 bases). Trimming cost V 7 bases and J 8 bases, with 18 bases left between them. Germline V gene lookup returns CDR1 SGHDT and CDR2 YYEEEE. This CDR3 comprises 14 residues.

This clone came up a few times. The V and J genes are TRBV7-9 and TRBJ1-2, with TRBD1 matching 7 bases. This CDR3 is built from 12 residues. V shed 5 bases, J shed 8 bases, and the junction held 5 bases outside the gene matches. Per the germline V gene, CDR1 is SEHNR and CDR2 is FQNEAQ (reference sequence). The CDR3 DNA sequence: TGTGCCAGCAGCGCCCGACAGGGAGGCTACACCTTC. Translating gives CASSARQGGYTF.

The chain uses TRBV30 and TRBJ1-5, with D unresolved. V dropped 4 bases and J dropped 7 bases, with 17 bases sitting between them. The V gene's germline CDR1 is GTSNPN and CDR2 SVGIG (reference sequence). The CDR3 covers 14 residues. The DNA for the CDR3 is TGTGCCTGGACTGTCGGGTCTAGGAGGCAGCCCCAGCATTTT. Its translation: CAWTVGSRRQPQHF.

CDR3: CASRTIGQGNTEAFF. The CDR3 nucleotides read TGCGCCAGCAGAACTATCGGACAGGGGAACACTGAAGCTTTCTTT. The V call is TRBV5-1, the J call TRBJ1-1; 8 nucleotides match TRBD1. This CDR3 region has 15 residues. After removal of 5 bases from V and 1 base from J, the junction contained 7 bases not matched to a gene. Germline V gene data show CDR1 as SGHRS and CDR2 as YFSETQ.

Many counts were recorded for this clone. This chain uses TRBV5-6 with TRBJ1-5; 8 nucleotides line up with TRBD1. CDR1 and CDR2 (germline): SGHDT, YYEEEE. The CDR3 loop spans 16 amino acids. V lost 2 bases, J lost 4 bases, and 8 bases stayed unmatched. CDR3 region: CASSFWTGQGNQPQHF. The CDR3 region has the DNA TGTGCCAGCAGCTTTTGGACAGGGCAGGGTAATCAGCCCCAGCATTTT.

This chain connects TRBV6-5 to TRBJ1-3; D uncertain. Germline CDR1 and CDR2: MNHEY and SVGAGI. Trimming took off 8 bases at V and 0 bases at J, with 8 bases between the two ends. The CDR3 is 13 residues long. The DNA for the CDR3 is TGTGCCAGCCGCGGATCCTCTGGAAACACCATATATTTT. It yields the protein CASRGSSGNTIYF.

The sample holds one count of this clone. The rearrangement uses TRBV2 and TRBJ2-2, with TRBD1 as a possible D gene (6 bases). From germline, CDR1 is SNHLY and CDR2 FYNNEI. The V end was cut by 6 bases, the J end by 4 bases, with 9 bases between. The CDR3 contains 13 residues. The CDR3 reads CASRRDTTGELFF. The CDR3 region has the DNA TGTGCCAGCAGGAGGGACACCACCGGGGAGCTGTTTTTT.

V and J are TRBV18 and TRBJ1-1; no definite D call. CDR3 size: 17 residues. CDR1 is KGHSH and CDR2 is LQKENI in the germline V gene. The V end lost 2 bases, the J end lost 0 bases, and 16 bases lay between the germline ends. Written as DNA, the CDR3 is TGTGCCAGCTCACCAATTCTTACTCGATCCGTGAACACTGAAGCTTTCTTT. This sequence encodes CASSPILTRSVNTEAFF. The variable domain in full, with the rest retrieved from reference TRBV18 and TRBJ1-1, is NAGVMQNPRHLVRRRGQEARLRCSPMKGHSHVYWYRQLPEEGLKFMVYLQKENIIDESGMPKERFSAEFPKEGPSILRIQQVVRGDSAAYFCASSPILTRSVNTEAFFGQGTRLTVV.

This chain uses TRBV6-5 with TRBJ2-7; TRBD1 matches at 9 bases. The germline V gene encodes CDR1 MNHEY and CDR2 SVGAGI. The CDR3 is 15 residues long. V was clipped by 5 bases and J by 6 bases; unmatched bases: 11. Here the CDR3 reads CASSTRNRGHSEQYF. In DNA, the CDR3 is TGTGCCAGCAGTACCAGGAACAGGGGGCATAGCGAGCAGTACTTC.

The chain links TRBV28 to TRBJ1-6, with D perhaps TRBD1 (5 bases). Germline CDR1 MDHEN, CDR2 SYDVKM. This CDR3 comprises 15 residues. V lost 5 bases and J lost 9, with 17 bases in between. CDR3 in DNA: TGTGCCAGCAGTCCGAAGTTAGGGGTGGCTTCACCCCTCCACTTT. It translates to CASSPKLGVASPLHF.

This rearrangement joins TRBV18 to TRBJ1-4, with 7 bases matching TRBD1. The CDR3 has 13 amino acids. Germline assignment: CDR1 KGHSH and CDR2 LQKENI. V lost 8 bases and J lost 8; bases outside the gene matches: 8. CDR3 DNA: TGTGCCAGCGTAGGGACAGCCGCAGAAAAACTGTTTTTT. It encodes CASVGTAAEKLFF. Variable domain in full (rest from reference TRBV18 and TRBJ1-4): NAGVMQNPRHLVRRRGQEARLRCSPMKGHSHVYWYRQLPEEGLKFMVYLQKENIIDESGMPKERFSAEFPKEGPSILRIQQVVRGDSAAYFCASVGTAAEKLFFGSGTQLSVL.

The chain carries TRBV6-5 and TRBJ2-1; D possibly corresponds to TRBD2 (5 bases). CDR1 and CDR2 (germline): MNHEY, SVGAGI. The CDR3 covers 13 residues. Trimming stripped 7 bases from V and 6 bases from J, with 13 bases between. This CDR3 reads CASTPHGINEQFF. The CDR3 DNA reads TGTGCCAGCACCCCCCACGGGATCAATGAGCAGTTCTTC.

Only a few counts were recorded for this clone. The V and J genes are TRBV28 and TRBJ2-5; 7 bases map to TRBD2. Germline V lookup: CDR1 MDHEN, CDR2 SYDVKM. V trimming: 6 bases; J trimming: 0 bases; junction bases outside the gene matches: 7. CDR3 size: 15 residues. The CDR3 loop is CASSSGAGDQETQYF. The CDR3 nucleotides are TGTGCCAGCAGCTCCGGGGCGGGGGACCAAGAGACCCAGTACTTC. Filled out from reference TRBV28 and TRBJ2-5, the complete variable domain reads DVKVTQSSRYLVKRTGEKVFLECVQDMDHENMFWYRQDPGLGLRLIYFSYDVKMKEKGDIPEGYSVSREKKERFSLILESASTNQTSMYLCASSSGAGDQETQYFGPGTRLLVL.

This chain links TRBV5-1 with TRBJ1-4; 7 nucleotides agree with TRBD1. V trimming: 7 bases; J trimming: 2 bases; junction bases outside the gene matches: 11. Germline loops: CDR1 SGHRS, CDR2 YFSETQ. This CDR3 spans 16 amino acids. CDR3 coding DNA: TGCGCCAGCCGAGCGCAGGGGGAGCTGACTAATGAAAAACTGTTTTTT. Encoded protein: CASRAQGELTNEKLFF.

This clone was seen repeatedly, ten times or more. The CDR3: CASSQSASGGAYEQYF. The CDR3, as DNA: TGTGCCAGCAGCCAATCGGCTAGCGGGGGGGCCTACGAGCAGTACTTC. The chain joins TRBV4-2 to TRBJ2-7; 12 nucleotides match TRBD2. CDR3 length: 16 amino acids. Trimming removed 2 bases from V and 2 bases from J; junction bases left unmatched: 4. Germline V gives CDR1 LGHNA, CDR2 YNFKEQ.

This chain uses TRBV5-6 with TRBJ2-3, with D possibly matching TRBD2 (6 bases). CDR1 SGHDT and CDR2 YYEEEE come from the germline V gene. V was pared by 4 bases and J by 5 bases, with 20 bases between. The length of the CDR3 is 16 residues. CDR3 loop: CASSPVEVPAGDTQYF. CDR3 coding DNA: TGTGCCAGCAGCCCCGTTGAGGTTCCAGCGGGAGATACGCAGTATTTT.